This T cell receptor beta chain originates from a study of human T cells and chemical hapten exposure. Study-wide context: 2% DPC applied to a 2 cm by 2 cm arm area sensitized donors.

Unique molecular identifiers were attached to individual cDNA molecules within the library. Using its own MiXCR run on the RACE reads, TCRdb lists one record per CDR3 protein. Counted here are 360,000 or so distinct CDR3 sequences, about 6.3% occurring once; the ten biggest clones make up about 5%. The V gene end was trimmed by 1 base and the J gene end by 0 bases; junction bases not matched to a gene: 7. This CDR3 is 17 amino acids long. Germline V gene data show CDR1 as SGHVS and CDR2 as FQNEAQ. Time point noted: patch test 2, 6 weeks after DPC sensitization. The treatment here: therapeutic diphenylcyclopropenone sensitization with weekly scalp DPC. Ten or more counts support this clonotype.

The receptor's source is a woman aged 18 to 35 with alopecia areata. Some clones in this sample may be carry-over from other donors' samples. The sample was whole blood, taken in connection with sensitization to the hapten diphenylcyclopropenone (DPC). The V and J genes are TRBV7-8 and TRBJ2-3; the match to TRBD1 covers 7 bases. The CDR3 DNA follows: TGTGCCAGCAGCTTAGATATCACAGGGGCGAGCACAGATACGCAGTATTTT. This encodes CASSLDITGASTDTQYF.